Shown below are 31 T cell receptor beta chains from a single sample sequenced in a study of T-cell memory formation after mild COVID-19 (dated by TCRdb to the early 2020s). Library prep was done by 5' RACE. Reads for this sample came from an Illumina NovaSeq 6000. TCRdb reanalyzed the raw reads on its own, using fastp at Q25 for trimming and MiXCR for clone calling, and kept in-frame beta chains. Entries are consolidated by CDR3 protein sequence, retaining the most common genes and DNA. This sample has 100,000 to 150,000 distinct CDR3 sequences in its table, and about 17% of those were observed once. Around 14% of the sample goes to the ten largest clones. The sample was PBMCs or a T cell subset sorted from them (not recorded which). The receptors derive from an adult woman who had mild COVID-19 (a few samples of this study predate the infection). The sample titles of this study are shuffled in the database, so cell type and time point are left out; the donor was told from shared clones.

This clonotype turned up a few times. The CDR3 nucleotides read TGTGCCAGCAGCCCTCAGCAGGTTTACACTGAAGCTTTCTTT. Its translation is CASSPQQVYTEAFF. The chain uses TRBV11-3 and TRBJ1-1; no clear D. V was clipped by 5 bases and J by 3 bases, with 13 bases between them. This CDR3 has 14 amino acids. CDR1 SGHNT and CDR2 YENEEA come from the germline V gene.

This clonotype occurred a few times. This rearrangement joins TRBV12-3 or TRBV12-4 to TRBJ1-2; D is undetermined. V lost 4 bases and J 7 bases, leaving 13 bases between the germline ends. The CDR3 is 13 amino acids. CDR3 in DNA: TGTGCCAGCAGTTACCAGGCTTCTGGTGGCTACACCTTC. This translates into CASSYQASGGYTF.

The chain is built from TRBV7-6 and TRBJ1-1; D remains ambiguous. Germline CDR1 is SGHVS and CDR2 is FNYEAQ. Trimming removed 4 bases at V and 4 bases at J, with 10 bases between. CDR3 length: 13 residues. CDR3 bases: TGTGCCAGCAGCTGGGGAGGAGTCACTGAAGCTTTCTTT. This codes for CASSWGGVTEAFF.

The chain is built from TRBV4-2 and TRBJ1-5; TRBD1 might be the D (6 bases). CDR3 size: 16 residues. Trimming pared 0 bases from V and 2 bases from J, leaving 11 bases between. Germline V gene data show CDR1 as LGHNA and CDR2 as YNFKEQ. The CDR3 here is CASSQDWGLGNQPQHF. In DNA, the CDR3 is TGTGCCAGCAGCCAAGATTGGGGGCTGGGCAATCAGCCCCAGCATTTT.

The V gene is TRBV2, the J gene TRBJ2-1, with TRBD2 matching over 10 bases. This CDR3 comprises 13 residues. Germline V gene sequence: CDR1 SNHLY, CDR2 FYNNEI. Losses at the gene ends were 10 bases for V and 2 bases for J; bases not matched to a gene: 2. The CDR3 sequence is CATGTSAYNEQFF. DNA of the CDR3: TGTGCCACGGGGACTAGCGCCTACAATGAGCAGTTCTTC.

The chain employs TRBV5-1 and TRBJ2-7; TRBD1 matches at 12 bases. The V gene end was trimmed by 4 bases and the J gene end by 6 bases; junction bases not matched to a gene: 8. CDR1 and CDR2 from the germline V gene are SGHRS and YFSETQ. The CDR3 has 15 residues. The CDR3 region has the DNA TGCGCCAGCAGCAGCAGGGACAGGGGGCTTCGCGAGCAGTACTTC. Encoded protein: CASSSRDRGLREQYF.

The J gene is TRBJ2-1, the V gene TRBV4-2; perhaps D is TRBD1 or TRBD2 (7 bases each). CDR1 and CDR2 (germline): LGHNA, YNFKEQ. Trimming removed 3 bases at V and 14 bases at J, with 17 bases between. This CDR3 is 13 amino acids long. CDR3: CASSHPGGGGEFF. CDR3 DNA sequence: TGTGCCAGCAGCCACCCCGGGGGAGGGGGCGAGTTCTTC.

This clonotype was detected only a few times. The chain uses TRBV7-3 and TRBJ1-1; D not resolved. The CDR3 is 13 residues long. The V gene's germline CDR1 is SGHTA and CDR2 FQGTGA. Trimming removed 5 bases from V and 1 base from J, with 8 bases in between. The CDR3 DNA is TGTGCCAGCAGCCCCGATCAGAACACTGAAGCTTTCTTT. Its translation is CASSPDQNTEAFF.

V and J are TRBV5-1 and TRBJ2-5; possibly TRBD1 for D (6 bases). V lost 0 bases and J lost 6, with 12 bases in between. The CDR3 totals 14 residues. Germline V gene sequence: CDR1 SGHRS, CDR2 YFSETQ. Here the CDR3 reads CASSLGDMIQTQYF. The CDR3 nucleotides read TGCGCCAGCAGCTTGGGGGACATGATCCAGACCCAGTACTTC.

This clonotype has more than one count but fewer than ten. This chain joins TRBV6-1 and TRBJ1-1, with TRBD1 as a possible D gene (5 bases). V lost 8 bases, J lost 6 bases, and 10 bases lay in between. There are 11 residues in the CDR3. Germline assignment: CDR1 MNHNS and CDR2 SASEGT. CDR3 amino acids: CASLQAPEAFF. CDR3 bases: TGTGCCAGCTTACAGGCCCCTGAAGCTTTCTTT.

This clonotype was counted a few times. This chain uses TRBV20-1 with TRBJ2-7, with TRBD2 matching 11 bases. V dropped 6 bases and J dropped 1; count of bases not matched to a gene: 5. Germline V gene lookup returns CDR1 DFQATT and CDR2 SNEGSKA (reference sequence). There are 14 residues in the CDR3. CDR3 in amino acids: CSARTSGPSYEQYF. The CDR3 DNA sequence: TGCAGTGCCAGGACTAGCGGGCCGTCCTACGAGCAGTACTTC.

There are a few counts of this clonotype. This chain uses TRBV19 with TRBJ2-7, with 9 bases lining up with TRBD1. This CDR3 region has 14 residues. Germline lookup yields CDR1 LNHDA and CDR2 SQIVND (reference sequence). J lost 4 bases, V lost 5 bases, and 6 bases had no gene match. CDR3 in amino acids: CASSATGGSYEQYF. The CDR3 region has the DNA TGTGCCAGTAGTGCGACAGGGGGTAGTTACGAGCAGTACTTC.

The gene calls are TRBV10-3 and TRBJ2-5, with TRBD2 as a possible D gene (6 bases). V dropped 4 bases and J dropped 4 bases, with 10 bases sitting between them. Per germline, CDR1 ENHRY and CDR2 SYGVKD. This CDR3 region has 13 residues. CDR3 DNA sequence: TGTGCCATCAGTGGGGCGGAGGGAGAGACCCAGTACTTC. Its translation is CAISGAEGETQYF.

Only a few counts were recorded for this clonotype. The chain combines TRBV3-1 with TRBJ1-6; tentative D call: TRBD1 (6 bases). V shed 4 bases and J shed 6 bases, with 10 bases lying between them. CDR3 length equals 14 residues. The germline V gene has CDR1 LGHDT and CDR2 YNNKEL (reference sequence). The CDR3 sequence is CASSLQGFNSPLHF. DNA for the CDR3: TGTGCCAGCAGCCTCCAGGGGTTTAATTCACCCCTCCACTTT.

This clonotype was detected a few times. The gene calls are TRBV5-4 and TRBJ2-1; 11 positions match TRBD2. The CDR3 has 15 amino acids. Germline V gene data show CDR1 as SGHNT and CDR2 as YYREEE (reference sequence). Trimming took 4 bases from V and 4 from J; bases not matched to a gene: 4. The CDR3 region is CASSPTSGKYNEQFF. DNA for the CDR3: TGTGCCAGCAGCCCGACTAGCGGGAAATACAATGAGCAGTTCTTC. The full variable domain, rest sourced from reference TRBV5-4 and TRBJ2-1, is ETGVTQSPTHLIKTRGQQVTLRCSSQSGHNTVSWYQQALGQGPQFIFQYYREEENGRGNFPPRFSGLQFPNYSSELNVNALELDDSALYLCASSPTSGKYNEQFFGPGTRLTVL.

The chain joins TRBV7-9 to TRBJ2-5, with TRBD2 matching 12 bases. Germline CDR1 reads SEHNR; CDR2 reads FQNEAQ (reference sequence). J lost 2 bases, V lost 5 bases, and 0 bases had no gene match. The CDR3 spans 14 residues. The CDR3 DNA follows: TGTGCCAGCAGCGGGACTAGCGGGCAAGAGACCCAGTACTTC. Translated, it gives CASSGTSGQETQYF. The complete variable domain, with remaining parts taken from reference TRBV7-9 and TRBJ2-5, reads DTGVSQNPRHKITKRGQNVTFRCDPISEHNRLYWYRQTLGQGPEFLTYFQNEAQLEKSRLLSDRFSAERPKGSFSTLEIQRTEQGDSAMYLCASSGTSGQETQYFGPGTRLLVL.

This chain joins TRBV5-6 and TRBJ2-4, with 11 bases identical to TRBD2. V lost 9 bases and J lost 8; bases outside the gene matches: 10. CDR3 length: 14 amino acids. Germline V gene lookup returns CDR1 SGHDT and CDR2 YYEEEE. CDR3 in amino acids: CATSNSGRADIQYF. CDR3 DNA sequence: TGTGCCACCAGTAATAGCGGGAGGGCGGACATTCAGTACTTC.

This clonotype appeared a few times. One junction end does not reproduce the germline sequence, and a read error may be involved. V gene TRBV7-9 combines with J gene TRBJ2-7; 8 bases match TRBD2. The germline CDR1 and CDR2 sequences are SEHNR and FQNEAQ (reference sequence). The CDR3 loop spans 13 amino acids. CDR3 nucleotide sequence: TGTGCCAGCAGCTCGACCGCGAGCGGGAGAGGGCACTTC. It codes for CASSSTASGRGHF.

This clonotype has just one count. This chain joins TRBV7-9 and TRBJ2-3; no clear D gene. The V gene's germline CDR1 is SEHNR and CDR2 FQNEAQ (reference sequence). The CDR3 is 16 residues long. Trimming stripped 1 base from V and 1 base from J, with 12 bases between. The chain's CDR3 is CASSLGAFDGTDTQYF. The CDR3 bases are TGTGCCAGCAGCTTAGGAGCTTTCGACGGCACAGATACGCAGTATTTT.

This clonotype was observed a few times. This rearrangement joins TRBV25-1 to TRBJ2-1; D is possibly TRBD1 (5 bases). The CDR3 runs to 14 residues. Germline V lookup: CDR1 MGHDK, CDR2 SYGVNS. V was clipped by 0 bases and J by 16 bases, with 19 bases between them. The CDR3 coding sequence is TGTGCCAGCAGTGAATATGGGCAGGGTGCCAGTGTCTTCTTC. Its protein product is CASSEYGQGASVFF.

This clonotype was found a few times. CDR3 sequence reads: CASSLALRVAGGPDTQYF. The CDR3 nucleotides are TGTGCCAGCAGCTTAGCTCTCCGCGTTGCCGGCGGGCCAGATACGCAGTATTTT. This chain connects TRBV7-8 to TRBJ2-3, with D tentatively TRBD2 (5 bases). The CDR3 is made up of 18 amino acids. Germline assignment: CDR1 SGHVS and CDR2 FQNEAQ. Between the trimmed V and J ends, which lost 0 bases and 4 bases, there was a span of 20 bases.

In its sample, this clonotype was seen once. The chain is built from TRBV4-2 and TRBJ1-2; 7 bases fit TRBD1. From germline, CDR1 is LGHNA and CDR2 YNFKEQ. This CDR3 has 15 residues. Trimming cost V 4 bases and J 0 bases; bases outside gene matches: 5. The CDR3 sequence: CASSPPGQSNYGYTF. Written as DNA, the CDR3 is TGTGCCAGCAGCCCCCCGGGACAGTCTAACTATGGCTACACCTTC.

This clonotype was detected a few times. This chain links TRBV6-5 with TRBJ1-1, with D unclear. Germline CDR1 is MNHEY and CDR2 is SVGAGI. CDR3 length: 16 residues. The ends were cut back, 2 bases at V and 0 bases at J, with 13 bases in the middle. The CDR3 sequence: CASSYGDGIVNTEAFF. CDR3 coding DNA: TGTGCCAGCAGTTACGGTGATGGAATAGTGAACACTGAAGCTTTCTTT.

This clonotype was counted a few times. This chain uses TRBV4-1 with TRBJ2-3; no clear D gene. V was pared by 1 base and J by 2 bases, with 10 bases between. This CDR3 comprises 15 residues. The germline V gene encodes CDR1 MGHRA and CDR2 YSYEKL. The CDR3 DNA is TGCGCCAGCAGCCAAGGTCATGGGCCCACAGATACGCAGTATTTT. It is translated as CASSQGHGPTDTQYF.

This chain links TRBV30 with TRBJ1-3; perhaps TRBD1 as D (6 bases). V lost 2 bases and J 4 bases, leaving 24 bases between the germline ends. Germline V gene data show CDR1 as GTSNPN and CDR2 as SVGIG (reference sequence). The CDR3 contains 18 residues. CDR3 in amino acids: CAWSRGGARVFYGNTIYF. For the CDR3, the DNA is TGTGCCTGGAGTCGAGGGGGGGCCAGAGTATTCTACGGAAACACCATATATTTT.

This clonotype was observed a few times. The CDR3, as DNA: TGCAGTGCTGAACAGGGGGCTTGGGAGACCCAGTACTTC. This encodes CSAEQGAWETQYF. The chain is built from TRBV20-1 and TRBJ2-5, with 9 nucleotides matching TRBD1. V lost 5 bases and J lost 5; bases outside the gene matches: 6. The CDR3 length is 13 residues. The germline CDR1 and CDR2 sequences are DFQATT and SNEGSKA (reference sequence).

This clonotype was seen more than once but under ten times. The CDR3 nucleotides read TGTGCCACCAAGGGCGGGGGACAAGAGACCCAGTACTTC. The encoded protein is CATKGGGQETQYF. The chain uses TRBV10-3 and TRBJ2-5; 7 bases are shared with TRBD2. J gave up 2 bases and V 10 bases, and 7 bases lay outside the gene matches. The germline gives CDR1 ENHRY, CDR2 SYGVKD. CDR3 length equals 13 residues.

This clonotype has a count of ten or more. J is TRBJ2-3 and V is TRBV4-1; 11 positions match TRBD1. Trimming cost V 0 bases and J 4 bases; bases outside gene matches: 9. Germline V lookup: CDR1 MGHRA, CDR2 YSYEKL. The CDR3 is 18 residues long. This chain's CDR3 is CASSQERVPGQGADTQYF. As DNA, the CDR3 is TGCGCCAGCAGCCAAGAACGGGTACCGGGACAGGGGGCAGATACGCAGTATTTT.

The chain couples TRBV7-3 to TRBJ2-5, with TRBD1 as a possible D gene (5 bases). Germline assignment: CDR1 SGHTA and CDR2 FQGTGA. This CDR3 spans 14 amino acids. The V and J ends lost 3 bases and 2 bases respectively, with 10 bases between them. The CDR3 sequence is CASSFGAWQETQYF. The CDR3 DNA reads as TGTGCCAGCAGCTTTGGGGCATGGCAAGAGACCCAGTACTTC. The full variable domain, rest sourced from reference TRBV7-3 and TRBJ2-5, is GAGVSQTPSNKVTEKGKYVELRCDPISGHTALYWYRQSLGQGPEFLIYFQGTGAADDSGLPNDRFFAVRPEGSVSTLKIQRTERGDSAVYLCASSFGAWQETQYFGPGTRLLVL.

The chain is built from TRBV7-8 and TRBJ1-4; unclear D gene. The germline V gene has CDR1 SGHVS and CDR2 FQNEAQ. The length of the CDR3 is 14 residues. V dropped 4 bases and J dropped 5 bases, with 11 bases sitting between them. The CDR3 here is CASSSVGGNEKLFF. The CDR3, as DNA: TGTGCCAGCAGCTCTGTTGGAGGCAATGAAAAACTGTTTTTT.

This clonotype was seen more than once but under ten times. This CDR3 is CASSIGQSYEQYF. Written as DNA, the CDR3 is TGTGCCAGCAGTATTGGACAGTCCTACGAGCAGTACTTC. The rearrangement uses TRBV7-2 and TRBJ2-7; D perhaps matches TRBD1 (6 bases). The V and J ends lost 6 bases and 1 base respectively, with 10 bases between them. CDR3 size: 13 residues. Germline V gene data show CDR1 as SGHTA and CDR2 as FQGNSA.